The 17 T cell receptor beta chains presented below share a single source sample, sequenced in a study of blood T cells in healthy people across ages. A second about 6 to 12 cycle PCR used barcoded and J-beta primers. TCRdb reprocessed the 5' RACE reads via MiXCR and lists one record per CDR3 protein. The sample comprises just under 750,000 distinct CDR3 sequences, 20% to 25% of which are singletons, and around a fifth rests with the top ten. Sequenced: blood. All receptors come from a man between 65 and 85 years old in good health.

This clonotype turned up a few times. The chain is built from TRBV29-1 and TRBJ2-1; 8 bases are a match to TRBD2. The germline CDR1 and CDR2 sequences are SQVTM and ANQGSEA. V shed 8 bases, J shed 5 bases, and the junction held 8 bases outside the gene matches. The CDR3 has 13 residues. The CDR3 loop is CSTAPGGNNEQFF. DNA for the CDR3: TGCAGCACTGCTCCGGGAGGGAACAATGAGCAGTTCTTC.

The chain recombines TRBV6-6 with TRBJ2-3, with 8 bases matching TRBD2. The CDR3 runs to 15 residues. Germline CDR1 and CDR2: MNHNY and SVGAGI (reference sequence). With V trimmed by 5 bases and J by 0 bases, 4 bases remained unmatched. In DNA form, the CDR3 reads TGTGCCAGCAGTCAAGGGACTAGTAGCACAGATACGCAGTATTTT. Translation: CASSQGTSSTDTQYF.

As regards this clonotype: An end of the junction differs from the germline gene, which may be a read error. V usage is TRBV11-2 and J usage is TRBJ2-5; D is ambiguous. The CDR3 sequence is 16 residues long. Germline CDR1 reads SGHAT; CDR2 reads FQNNGV. The CDR3 DNA reads as TGTGCCAGCAGCTTAGAAGGTGGCAGTCTCCAAGAGGCCCAGTACTTC. Its protein is CASSLEGGSLQEAQYF.

This chain links TRBV5-1 with TRBJ2-7; TRBD1 agrees at 10 bases. The V segment lost 4 bases and the J segment 7 bases; nucleotides outside the gene matches: 11. This CDR3 comprises 15 residues. Germline CDR1 and CDR2: SGHRS and YFSETQ. In DNA, the CDR3 is TGCGCCAGCAGCCAACCGGGACAGGGGTTGAGGGAGCAGTACTTC. Translating gives CASSQPGQGLREQYF.

The chain couples TRBV12-3 or TRBV12-4 to TRBJ2-2; the D is unclear. This CDR3 contains 15 residues. V lost 3 bases and J lost 0, with 8 bases in between. The CDR3 nucleotides read TGTGCCAGCAGTTTCAGGTTTACGAACACCGGGGAGCTGTTTTTT. Its protein product is CASSFRFTNTGELFF.

The chain combines TRBV6-4 with TRBJ2-5, with 8 bases aligning to TRBD2. The assigned J gene may be wrong: the sequence end matches TRBJ2-1 better. Per germline, CDR1 MRHNA and CDR2 SNTAGT. The CDR3 totals 13 residues. CDR3 in amino acids: CASSPLRGVEQFF. CDR3 coding DNA: TGTGCCAGCAGTCCACTGCGGGGGGTTGAGCAGTTCTTC.

The chain combines TRBV12-3 or TRBV12-4 with TRBJ1-5; 9 nucleotides agree with TRBD1. The CDR3 loop spans 16 amino acids. J lost 4 bases, V lost 5 bases, and 9 bases had no gene match. The CDR3 region has the DNA TGTGCCAGCAGTCCAACAGGGGGCGCGGGGAATCAGCCCCAGCATTTT. It codes for CASSPTGGAGNQPQHF.

The chain carries TRBV12-3 or TRBV12-4 and TRBJ1-2; 7 bases map to TRBD1. The CDR3 totals 13 residues. J was trimmed by 6 bases and V by 6 bases; bases with no gene match: 7. CDR3 nucleotide sequence: TGTGCCAGCAGCCGACAGGGTTCGCATGGCTACACCTTC. The encoded protein is CASSRQGSHGYTF.

The J gene is TRBJ2-7, the V gene TRBV7-9, with 7 bases aligning to TRBD1. Germline V gives CDR1 SEHNR, CDR2 FQNEAQ (reference sequence). This CDR3 spans 19 amino acids. The V and J ends lost 8 bases and 3 bases, in that order; junction bases with no gene match: 25. In DNA, the CDR3 is TGTGCCAGCTCCGCCCTACAGGGGAAGAATAGAGGGGGCAACTACGAGCAGTACTTC. It codes for CASSALQGKNRGGNYEQYF. Drawing the rest from reference TRBV7-9 and TRBJ2-7, the complete variable domain is DTGVSQNPRHKITKRGQNVTFRCDPISEHNRLYWYRQTLGQGPEFLTYFQNEAQLEKSRLLSDRFSAERPKGSFSTLEIQRTEQGDSAMYLCASSALQGKNRGGNYEQYFGPGTRLTVT.

Only a few counts were recorded for this clonotype. V usage is TRBV7-9 and J usage is TRBJ2-7; 7 bases are shared with TRBD1. Germline CDR1 reads SEHNR; CDR2 reads FQNEAQ (reference sequence). V lost 1 base to trimming and J lost 2 bases; unmatched junction nucleotides: 2. The CDR3 consists of 14 residues. The CDR3 DNA sequence: TGTGCCAGCAGCTTAGGGGGACAGACCTACGAGCAGTACGTC. Its protein is CASSLGGQTYEQYV.

This clonotype has a handful of counts. CDR3 region: CASSWTGEGETQYF. Here the CDR3 DNA reads TGCGCCAGCAGCTGGACAGGGGAAGGAGAGACCCAGTACTTC. The chain is built from TRBV5-1 and TRBJ2-5, with 9 bases identical to TRBD1. V shed 3 bases and J 4 bases; nucleotides not matched to a gene: 4. Germline loops: CDR1 SGHRS, CDR2 YFSETQ. The CDR3 has 14 amino acids.

The table lists this clonotype with a few counts. This rearrangement joins TRBV11-2 to TRBJ2-5; D is undetermined. The germline V gene encodes CDR1 SGHAT and CDR2 FQNNGV. Trimming removed 0 bases from V and 5 bases from J, with 7 bases in between. This CDR3 has 13 residues. The CDR3 DNA reads TGTGCCAGCAGCTTAGATCCTTTGGAGACCCAGTACTTC. Translated: CASSLDPLETQYF.

The table lists this clonotype with many counts. The chain carries TRBV27 and TRBJ2-3, with TRBD2 identical over 7 bases. The CDR3 extends over 16 amino acids. CDR1 MNHEY and CDR2 SMNVEV come from the germline V gene (reference sequence). The junction had 10 bases not matched to a gene; V was cut back by 5 bases and J by 2 bases. The CDR3 sequence is CASSGREAGFTDTQYF. The CDR3 DNA sequence: TGTGCCAGCAGTGGGAGGGAAGCGGGATTCACAGATACGCAGTATTTT.

The table lists this clonotype with a few counts. The DNA of the CDR3 is TGTGCCAGCAGCTTGAGGGATGCGGGACAGGGCTACGAGCAGTACTTC. Its translation is CASSLRDAGQGYEQYF. This chain connects TRBV11-2 to TRBJ2-7, with 9 positions matching TRBD1. Unmatched junction bases numbered 9, after V lost 3 bases and J lost 3 bases. The CDR3 length is 16 residues. CDR1 is SGHAT and CDR2 is FQNNGV in the germline V gene.

The rearrangement uses TRBV7-6 and TRBJ2-7, with D hard to call. Per the germline V gene, CDR1 is SGHVS and CDR2 is FNYEAQ. The V end lost 1 base, the J end lost 5 bases, and 6 bases lay between the germline ends. The CDR3 contains 12 residues. The CDR3 DNA reads as TGTGCCAGCAGCTTAGTAGGGAACGAGCAGTACTTC. It codes for CASSLVGNEQYF. Complete variable domain (other parts from reference TRBV7-6 and TRBJ2-7): GAGVSQSPRYKVTKRGQDVALRCDPISGHVSLYWYRQALGQGPEFLTYFNYEAQQDKSGLPNDRFSAERPEGSISTLTIQRTEQRDSAMYRCASSLVGNEQYFGPGTRLTVT.

This clonotype was counted a few times. J is TRBJ2-3 and V is TRBV7-9; TRBD1 might be the D (5 bases). Trimming pared 2 bases from V and 4 bases from J, leaving 13 bases between. This CDR3 is 15 amino acids long. CDR1 and CDR2 from the germline V gene are SEHNR and FQNEAQ (reference sequence). The CDR3 nucleotides are TGTGCCAGCAGCTTACAGGGTGGTGGGGCAGATACGCAGTATTTT. Translation gives CASSLQGGGADTQYF.

The sample holds a few counts of this clonotype. The chain links TRBV7-3 to TRBJ2-2; 7 nucleotides line up with TRBD2. With V trimmed by 4 bases and J by 4 bases, 6 bases remained unmatched. Germline CDR1 reads SGHTA; CDR2 reads FQGTGA. The CDR3 consists of 15 residues. This chain's CDR3 is CASSSRTSGTGELFF. In nucleotides, the CDR3 is TGTGCCAGCAGCTCAAGGACTAGTGGCACCGGGGAGCTGTTTTTT.